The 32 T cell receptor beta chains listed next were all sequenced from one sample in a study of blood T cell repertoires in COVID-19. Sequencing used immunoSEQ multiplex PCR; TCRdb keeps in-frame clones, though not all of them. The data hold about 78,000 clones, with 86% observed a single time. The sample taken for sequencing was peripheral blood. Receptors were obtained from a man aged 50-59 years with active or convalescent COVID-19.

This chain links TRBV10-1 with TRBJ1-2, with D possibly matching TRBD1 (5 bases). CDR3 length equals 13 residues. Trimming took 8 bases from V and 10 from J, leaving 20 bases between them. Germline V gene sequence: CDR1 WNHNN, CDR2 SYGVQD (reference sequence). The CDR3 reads CASLSEGDSDYTF. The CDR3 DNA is TGCGCCAGCCTAAGTGAAGGGGACTCAGACTACACCTTC.

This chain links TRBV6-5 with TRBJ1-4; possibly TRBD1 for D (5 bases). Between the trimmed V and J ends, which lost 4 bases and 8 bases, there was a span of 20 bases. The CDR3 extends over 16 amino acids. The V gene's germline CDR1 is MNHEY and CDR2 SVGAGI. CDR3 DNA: TGTGCCAGCAGTTCGCCTTTCCAGGGCTCGGGCGAAAAACTGTTTTTT. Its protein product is CASSSPFQGSGEKLFF.

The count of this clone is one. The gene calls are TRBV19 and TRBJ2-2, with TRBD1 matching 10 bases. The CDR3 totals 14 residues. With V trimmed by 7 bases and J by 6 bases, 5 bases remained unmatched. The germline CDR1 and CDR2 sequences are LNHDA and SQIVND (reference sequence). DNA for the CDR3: TGTGCCAGTACTCGGACAGGGGGGGCCGGGGAGCTGTTTTTT. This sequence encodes CASTRTGGAGELFF.

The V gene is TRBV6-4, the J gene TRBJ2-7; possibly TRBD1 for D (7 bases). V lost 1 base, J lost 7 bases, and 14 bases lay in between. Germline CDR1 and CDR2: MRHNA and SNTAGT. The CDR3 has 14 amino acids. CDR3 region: CASSDWVTGREQYV. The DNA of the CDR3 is TGTGCCAGCAGTGACTGGGTGACAGGGAGGGAGCAGTACGTC.

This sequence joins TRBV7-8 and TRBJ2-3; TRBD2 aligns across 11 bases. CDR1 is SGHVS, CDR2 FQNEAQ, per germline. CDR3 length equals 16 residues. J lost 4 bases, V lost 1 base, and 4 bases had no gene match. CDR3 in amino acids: CASSLGSGGAADTQYF. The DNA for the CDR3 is TGTGCCAGCAGCTTAGGTAGCGGGGGGGCCGCAGATACGCAGTATTTT.

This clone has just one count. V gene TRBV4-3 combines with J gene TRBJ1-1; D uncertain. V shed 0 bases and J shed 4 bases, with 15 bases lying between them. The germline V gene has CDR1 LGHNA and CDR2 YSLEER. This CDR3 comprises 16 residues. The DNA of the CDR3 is TGCGCCAGCAGCCAAGAGTCCGGGTCAGCGGGCACTGAAGCTTTCTTT. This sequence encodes CASSQESGSAGTEAFF.

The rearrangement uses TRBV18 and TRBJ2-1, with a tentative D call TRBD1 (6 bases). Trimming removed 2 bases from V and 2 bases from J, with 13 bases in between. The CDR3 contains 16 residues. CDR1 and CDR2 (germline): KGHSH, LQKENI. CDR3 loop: CASSPEVRGPYNEQFF. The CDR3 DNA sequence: TGTGCCAGCTCACCAGAGGTCAGGGGTCCCTACAATGAGCAGTTCTTC.

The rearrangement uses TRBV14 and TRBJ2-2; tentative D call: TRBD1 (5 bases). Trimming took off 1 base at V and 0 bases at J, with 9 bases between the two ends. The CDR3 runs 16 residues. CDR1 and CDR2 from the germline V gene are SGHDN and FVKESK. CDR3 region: CASSQVSGPNTGELFF. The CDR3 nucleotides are TGTGCCAGCAGCCAAGTTTCAGGGCCGAACACCGGGGAGCTGTTTTTT.

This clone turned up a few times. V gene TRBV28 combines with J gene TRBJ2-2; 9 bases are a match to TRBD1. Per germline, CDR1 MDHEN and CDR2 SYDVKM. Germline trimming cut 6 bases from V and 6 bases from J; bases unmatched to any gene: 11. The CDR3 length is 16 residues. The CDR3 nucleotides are TGTGCCAGCAGCTCAACAGGGACAGGGATGCCCGGGGAGCTGTTTTTT. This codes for CASSSTGTGMPGELFF. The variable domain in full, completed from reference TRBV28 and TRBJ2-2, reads DVKVTQSSRYLVKRTGEKVFLECVQDMDHENMFWYRQDPGLGLRLIYFSYDVKMKEKGDIPEGYSVSREKKERFSLILESASTNQTSMYLCASSSTGTGMPGELFFGEGSRLTVL.

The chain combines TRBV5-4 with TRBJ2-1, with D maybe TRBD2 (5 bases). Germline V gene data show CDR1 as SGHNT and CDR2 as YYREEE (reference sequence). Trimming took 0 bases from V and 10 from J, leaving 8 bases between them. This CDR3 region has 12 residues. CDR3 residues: CASSLVGREQFF. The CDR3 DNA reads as TGTGCCAGCAGCTTGGTAGGGAGAGAGCAGTTCTTC.

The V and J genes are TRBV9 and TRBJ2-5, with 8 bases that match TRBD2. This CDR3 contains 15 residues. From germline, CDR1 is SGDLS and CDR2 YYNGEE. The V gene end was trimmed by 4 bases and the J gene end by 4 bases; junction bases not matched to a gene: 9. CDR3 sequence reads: CASSPGGPGGETQYF. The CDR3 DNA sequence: TGTGCCAGCAGCCCGGGGGGGCCGGGAGGAGAGACCCAGTACTTC.

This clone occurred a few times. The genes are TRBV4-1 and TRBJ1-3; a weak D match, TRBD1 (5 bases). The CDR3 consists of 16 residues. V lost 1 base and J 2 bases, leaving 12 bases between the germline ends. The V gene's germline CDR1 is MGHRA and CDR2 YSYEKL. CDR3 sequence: CASSQVAQGTGNTIYF. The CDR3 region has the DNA TGCGCCAGCAGCCAAGTAGCCCAGGGTACTGGAAACACCATATATTTT.

The CDR3 spells CASRAGTGGEKLFF. As DNA, the CDR3 is TGTGCCAGCAGAGCCGGGACAGGGGGTGAAAAACTGTTTTTT. The chain is built from TRBV28 and TRBJ1-4; 11 bases align to TRBD1. The CDR3 runs 14 residues. Germline V gives CDR1 MDHEN, CDR2 SYDVKM. V was pared by 6 bases and J by 7 bases, with 4 bases of the junction left unmatched.

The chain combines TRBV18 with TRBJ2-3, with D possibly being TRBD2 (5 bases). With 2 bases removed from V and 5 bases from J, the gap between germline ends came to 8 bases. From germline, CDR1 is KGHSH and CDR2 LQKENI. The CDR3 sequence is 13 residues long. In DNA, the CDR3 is TGTGCCAGCTCACCAAAGCGGTTAGATACGCAGTATTTT. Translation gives CASSPKRLDTQYF.

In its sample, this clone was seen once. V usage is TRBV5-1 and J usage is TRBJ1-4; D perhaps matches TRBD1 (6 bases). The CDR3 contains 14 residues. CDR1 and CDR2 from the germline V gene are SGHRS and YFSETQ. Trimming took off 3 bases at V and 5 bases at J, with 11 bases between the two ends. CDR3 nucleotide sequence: TGCGCCAGCAGCTCCGGACAGCAAAATGAAAAACTGTTTTTT. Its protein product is CASSSGQQNEKLFF.

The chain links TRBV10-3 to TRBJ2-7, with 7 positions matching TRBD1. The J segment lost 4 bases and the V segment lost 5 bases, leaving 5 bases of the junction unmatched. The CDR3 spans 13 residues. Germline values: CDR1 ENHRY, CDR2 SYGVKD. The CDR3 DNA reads TGTGCCATCAGTAGTACAGGGGCGTACGAGCAGTACTTC. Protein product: CAISSTGAYEQYF.

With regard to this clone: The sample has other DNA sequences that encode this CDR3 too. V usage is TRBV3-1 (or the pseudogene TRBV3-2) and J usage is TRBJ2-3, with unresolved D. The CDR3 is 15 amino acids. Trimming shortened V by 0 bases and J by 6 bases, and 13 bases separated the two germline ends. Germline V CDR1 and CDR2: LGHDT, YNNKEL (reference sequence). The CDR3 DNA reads TGTGCCAGCAGCCAAGACCGAGAGGCGGCGGATACGCAGTATTTT. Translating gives CASSQDREAADTQYF.

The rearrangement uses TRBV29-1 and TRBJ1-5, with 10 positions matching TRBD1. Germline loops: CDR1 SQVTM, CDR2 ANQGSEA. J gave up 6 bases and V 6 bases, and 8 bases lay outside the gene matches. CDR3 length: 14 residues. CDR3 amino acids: CSVNDRGPGQPQHF. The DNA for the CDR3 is TGCAGCGTGAATGACAGGGGGCCCGGTCAGCCCCAGCATTTT.

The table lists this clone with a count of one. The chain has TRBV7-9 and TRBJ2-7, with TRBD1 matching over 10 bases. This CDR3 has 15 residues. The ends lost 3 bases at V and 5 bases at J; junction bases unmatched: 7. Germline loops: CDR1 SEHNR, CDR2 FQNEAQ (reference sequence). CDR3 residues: CASSFLGTGAHEQYF. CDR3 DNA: TGTGCCAGCAGCTTCCTCGGGACAGGGGCCCACGAGCAGTACTTC.

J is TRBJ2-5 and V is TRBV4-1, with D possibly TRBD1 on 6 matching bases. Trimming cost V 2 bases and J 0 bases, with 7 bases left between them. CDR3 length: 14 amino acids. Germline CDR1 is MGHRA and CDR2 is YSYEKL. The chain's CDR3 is CASSQQGYQETQYF. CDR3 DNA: TGCGCCAGCAGCCAACAGGGGTACCAAGAGACCCAGTACTTC.

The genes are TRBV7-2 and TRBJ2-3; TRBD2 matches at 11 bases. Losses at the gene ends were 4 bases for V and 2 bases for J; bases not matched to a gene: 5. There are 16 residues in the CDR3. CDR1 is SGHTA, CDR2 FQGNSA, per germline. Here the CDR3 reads CASSSVAGGVTDTQYF. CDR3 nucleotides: TGTGCCAGCAGCTCCGTAGCGGGGGGGGTCACAGATACGCAGTATTTT.

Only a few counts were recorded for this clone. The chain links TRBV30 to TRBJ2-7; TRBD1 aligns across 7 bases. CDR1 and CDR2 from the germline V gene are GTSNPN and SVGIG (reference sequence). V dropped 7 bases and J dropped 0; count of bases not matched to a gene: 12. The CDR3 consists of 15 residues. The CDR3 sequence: CASTKVDRASYEQYF. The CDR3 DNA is TGTGCCTCGACCAAAGTCGACAGGGCCTCCTACGAGCAGTACTTC.

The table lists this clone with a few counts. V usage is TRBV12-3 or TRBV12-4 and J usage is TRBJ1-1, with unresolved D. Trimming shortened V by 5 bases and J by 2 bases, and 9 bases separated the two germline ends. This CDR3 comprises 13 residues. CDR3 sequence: CASSVTPNTEAFF. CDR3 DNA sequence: TGTGCCAGCAGTGTGACACCCAACACTGAAGCTTTCTTT.

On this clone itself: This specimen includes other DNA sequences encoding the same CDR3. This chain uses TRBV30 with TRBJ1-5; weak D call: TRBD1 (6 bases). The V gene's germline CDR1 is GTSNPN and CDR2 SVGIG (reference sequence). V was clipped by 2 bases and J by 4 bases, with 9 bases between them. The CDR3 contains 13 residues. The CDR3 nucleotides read TGTGCCTGGAGTCCTACAGGGAATCAGCCCCAGCATTTT. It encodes CAWSPTGNQPQHF.

The CDR3 reads CSVESPGGSNIQYF. CDR3 coding DNA: TGCAGCGTTGAATCTCCTGGAGGCAGTAACATTCAGTACTTC. The V and J genes are TRBV29-1 and TRBJ2-4, with D possibly matching TRBD2 (5 bases). Germline assignment: CDR1 SQVTM and CDR2 ANQGSEA. Trimming removed 2 bases at V and 7 bases at J, with 15 bases between. This CDR3 spans 14 amino acids.

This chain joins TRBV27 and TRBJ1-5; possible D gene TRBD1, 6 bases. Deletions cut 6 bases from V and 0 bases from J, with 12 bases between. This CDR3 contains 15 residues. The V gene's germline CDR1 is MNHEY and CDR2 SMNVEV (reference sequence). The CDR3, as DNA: TGTGCCAGCAGCCGGGACACCCATAGCAATCAGCCCCAGCATTTT. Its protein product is CASSRDTHSNQPQHF.

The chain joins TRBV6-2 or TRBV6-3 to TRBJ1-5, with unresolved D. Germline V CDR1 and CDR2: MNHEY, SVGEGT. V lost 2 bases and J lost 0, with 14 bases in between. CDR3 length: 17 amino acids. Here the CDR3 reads CASSYGLTPYSNQPQHF. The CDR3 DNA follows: TGTGCCAGCAGTTACGGTCTCACACCTTATAGCAATCAGCCCCAGCATTTT.

The CDR3 is CASSRSGSEQYV. CDR3 sequence (DNA): TGTGCCAGCAGTCGCTCAGGGTCCGAGCAGTACGTC. V and J are TRBV28 and TRBJ2-7, with D tentatively TRBD1 (5 bases). This CDR3 is built from 12 residues. Trimming shortened V by 5 bases and J by 6 bases, and 11 bases separated the two germline ends. Germline-derived CDR1 and CDR2 are MDHEN and SYDVKM.

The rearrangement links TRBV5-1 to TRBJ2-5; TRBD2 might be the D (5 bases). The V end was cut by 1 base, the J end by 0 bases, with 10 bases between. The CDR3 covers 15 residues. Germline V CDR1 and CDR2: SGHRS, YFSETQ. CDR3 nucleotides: TGCGCCAGCAGCTTGAGCGGTGTATACCAAGAGACCCAGTACTTC. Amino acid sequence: CASSLSGVYQETQYF.

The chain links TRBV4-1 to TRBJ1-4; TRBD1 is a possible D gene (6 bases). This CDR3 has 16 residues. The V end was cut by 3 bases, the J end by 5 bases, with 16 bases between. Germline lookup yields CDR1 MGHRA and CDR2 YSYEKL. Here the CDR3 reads CASSQTTSTGNEKLFF. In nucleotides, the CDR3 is TGCGCCAGCAGCCAGACGACGTCGACAGGAAATGAAAAACTGTTTTTT.

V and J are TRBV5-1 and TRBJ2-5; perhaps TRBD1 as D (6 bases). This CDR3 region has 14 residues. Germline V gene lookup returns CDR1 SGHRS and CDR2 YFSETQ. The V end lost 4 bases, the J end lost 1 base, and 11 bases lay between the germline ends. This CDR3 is CASSPTGFQETQYF. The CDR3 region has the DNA TGCGCCAGCAGCCCTACAGGGTTCCAAGAGACCCAGTACTTC.

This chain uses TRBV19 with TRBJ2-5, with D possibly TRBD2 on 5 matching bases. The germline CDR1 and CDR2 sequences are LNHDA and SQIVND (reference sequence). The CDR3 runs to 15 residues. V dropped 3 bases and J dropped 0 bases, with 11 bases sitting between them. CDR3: CASSIDGEYQETQYF. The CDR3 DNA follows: TGTGCCAGTAGTATTGATGGGGAGTACCAAGAGACCCAGTACTTC.